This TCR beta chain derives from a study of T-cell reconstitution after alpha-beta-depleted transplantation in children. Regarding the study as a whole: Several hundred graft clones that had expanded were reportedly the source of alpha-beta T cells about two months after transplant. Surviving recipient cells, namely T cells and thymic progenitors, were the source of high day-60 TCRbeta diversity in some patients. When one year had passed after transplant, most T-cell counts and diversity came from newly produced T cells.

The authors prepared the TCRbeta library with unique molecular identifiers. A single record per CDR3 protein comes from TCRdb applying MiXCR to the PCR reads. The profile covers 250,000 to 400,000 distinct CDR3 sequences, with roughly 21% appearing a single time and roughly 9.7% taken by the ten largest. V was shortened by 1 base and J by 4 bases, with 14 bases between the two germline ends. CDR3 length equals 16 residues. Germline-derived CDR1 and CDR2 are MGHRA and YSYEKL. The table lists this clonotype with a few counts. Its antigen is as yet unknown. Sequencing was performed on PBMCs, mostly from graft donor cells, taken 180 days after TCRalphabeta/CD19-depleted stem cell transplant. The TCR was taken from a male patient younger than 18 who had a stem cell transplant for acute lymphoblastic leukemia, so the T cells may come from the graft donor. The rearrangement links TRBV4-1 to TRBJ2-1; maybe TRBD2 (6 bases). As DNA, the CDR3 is TGCGCCAGCAGCCAAGCCCCCTCTAGCGCGTACAATGAGCAGTTCTTC. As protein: CASSQAPSSAYNEQFF.